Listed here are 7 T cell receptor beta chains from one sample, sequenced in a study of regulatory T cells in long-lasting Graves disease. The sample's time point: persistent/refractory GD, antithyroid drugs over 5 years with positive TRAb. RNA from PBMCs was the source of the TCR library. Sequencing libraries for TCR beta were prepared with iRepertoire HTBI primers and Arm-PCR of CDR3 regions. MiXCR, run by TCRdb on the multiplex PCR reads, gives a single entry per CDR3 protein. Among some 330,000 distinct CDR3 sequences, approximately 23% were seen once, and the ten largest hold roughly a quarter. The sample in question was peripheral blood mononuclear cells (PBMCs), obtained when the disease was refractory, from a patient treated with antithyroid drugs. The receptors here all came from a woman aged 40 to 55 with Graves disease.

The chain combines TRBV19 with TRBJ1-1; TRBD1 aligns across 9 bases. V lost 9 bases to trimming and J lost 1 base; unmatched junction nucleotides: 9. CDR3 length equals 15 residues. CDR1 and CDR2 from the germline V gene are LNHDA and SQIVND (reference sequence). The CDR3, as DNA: TGTGCCAGCTCTACAGGGGGCGCCGGGAACACTGAAGCTTTCTTT. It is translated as CASSTGGAGNTEAFF.

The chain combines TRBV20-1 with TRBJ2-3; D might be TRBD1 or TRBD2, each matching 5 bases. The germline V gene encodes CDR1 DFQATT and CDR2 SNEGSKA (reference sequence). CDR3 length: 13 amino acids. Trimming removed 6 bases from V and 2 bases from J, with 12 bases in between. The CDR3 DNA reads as TGCAGTGCAACCGGGACCAACACAGATACGCAGTATTTT. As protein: CSATGTNTDTQYF.

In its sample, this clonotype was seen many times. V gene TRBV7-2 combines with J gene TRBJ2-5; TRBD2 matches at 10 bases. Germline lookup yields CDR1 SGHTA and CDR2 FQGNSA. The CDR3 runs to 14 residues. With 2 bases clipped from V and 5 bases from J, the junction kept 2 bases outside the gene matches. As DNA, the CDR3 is TGTGCCAGCAGCTTAAGCGGGGGGGAGGAGACCCAGTACTTC. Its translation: CASSLSGGEETQYF.

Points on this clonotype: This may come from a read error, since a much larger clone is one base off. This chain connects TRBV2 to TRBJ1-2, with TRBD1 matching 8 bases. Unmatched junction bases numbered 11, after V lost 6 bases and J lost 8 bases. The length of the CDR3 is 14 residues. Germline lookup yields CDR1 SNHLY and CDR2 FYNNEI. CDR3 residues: CASSREQGVMGYTF. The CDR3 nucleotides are TGTGCCAGCAGCAGGGAACAGGGGGTAATGGGCTACACCTTC.

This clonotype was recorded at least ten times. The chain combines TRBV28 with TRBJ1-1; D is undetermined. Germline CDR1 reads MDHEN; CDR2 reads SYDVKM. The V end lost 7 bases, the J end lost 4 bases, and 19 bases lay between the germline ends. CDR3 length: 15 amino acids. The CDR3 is CASTPRGLGSTEAFF. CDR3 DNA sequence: TGTGCCAGCACTCCCCGCGGTCTAGGGAGCACTGAAGCTTTCTTT.

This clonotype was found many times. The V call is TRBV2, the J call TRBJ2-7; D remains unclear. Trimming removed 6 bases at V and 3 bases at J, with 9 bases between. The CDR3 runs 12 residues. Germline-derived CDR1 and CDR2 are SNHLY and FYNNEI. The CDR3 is CASRQLLYEQYF. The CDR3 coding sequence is TGTGCCAGCAGACAACTACTCTACGAGCAGTACTTC.

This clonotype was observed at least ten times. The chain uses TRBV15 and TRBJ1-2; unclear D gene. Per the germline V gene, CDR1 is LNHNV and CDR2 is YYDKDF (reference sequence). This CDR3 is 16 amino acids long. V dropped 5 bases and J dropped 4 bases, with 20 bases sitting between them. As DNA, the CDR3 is TGTGCCACCAGCCCCGGTGTACTCCCACGAGGCTATGGCTACACCTTC. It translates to CATSPGVLPRGYGYTF.